The present T cell receptor beta chain was sequenced within a study of blood T cell repertoires in COVID-19. CDR3 length: 15 amino acids. Germline CDR1 reads MNHEY; CDR2 reads SVGEGT. Between the trimmed V and J ends, which lost 6 bases and 5 bases, there was a span of 19 bases. Sequenced by immunoSEQ multiplex PCR; TCRdb stores in-frame clones only, minus some. This repertoire shows 200,000 to 300,000 clones, roughly 89% found once; its top ten account for 4.1%. Cohort 3 recovery required two negative PCRs, clearance, or symptom resolution. The clonotype originates from a woman in her 30s who had recovered from COVID-19. This rearrangement joins TRBV6-2 or TRBV6-3 to TRBJ1-1; no firm D call. What was sequenced was PBMCs or T cells enriched from blood (not recorded which). The CDR3 DNA sequence: TGTGCCAGCAGCCCCTCGACTTCTCGGGGTACTGAAGCTTTCTTT. Translation gives CASSPSTSRGTEAFF.